This TCR beta chain appears in the sequencing data of a study of cytomegalovirus exposure and HLA in healthy donors. Details on this clone: Its antigen is not known.

Donors were drawn from the approximately 120-subject validation cohort, separate from the approximately 680-subject first cohort. Study-wide results and caveats: Clusters of TCRs from the first cohort tended to co-occur in the 90 to 150 validation repertoires (as a later analysis found). It was confirmed in vitro that three of the CMV-associated chains were specific for CMV antigens. It was about 180 TCR beta chains that were listed as cytomegalovirus-associated.

Libraries were prepared by immunoSEQ multiplex PCR; TCRdb keeps only in-frame clonotypes and omits some of them. The sample records about 120,000 clones, 90% to 97% being singletons. Germline loops: CDR1 SGHNT, CDR2 YENEEA. The CDR3 has 17 amino acids. Trimming shortened V by 5 bases and J by 3 bases, and 21 bases separated the two germline ends. V gene TRBV11-3 combines with J gene TRBJ2-3; D possibly corresponds to TRBD1 (5 bases). The sample consisted of PBMCs. The TCR was taken from a man between 18 and 35 years old in good health and CMV-seronegative. The CDR3 is CASSRTYQGMGTDTQYF. CDR3 DNA sequence: TGTGCCAGCAGCAGGACGTACCAGGGAATGGGGACAGATACGCAGTATTTT.